The clone carrying this T cell receptor beta chain was seen ten or more times. Its antigen is not identified. The data are from a study of metastatic and nonmetastatic thyroid tumors. Study-wide background: Across blood and tumor or nodule tissue, repertoires from malignant and benign thyroid patients were compared with one another. Overall study results and limits: Relative to benign nodules, malignant thyroid tumors were reportedly characterized by significantly elevated TCR beta diversity in blood and tumor.

Each patient came to thyroid surgery without any prior treatment (of any kind). Through MiXCR, TCRdb re-clonotyped the PCR reads. The sample consists of under 35,000 clones, roughly 25% of them appearing once. V shed 6 bases and J 0 bases; nucleotides not matched to a gene: 2. The CDR3 sequence is 14 residues long. Per the germline V gene, CDR1 is SNHLY and CDR2 is FYNNEI. The chain links TRBV2 to TRBJ2-1; 7 bases agree with TRBD1. The receptor comes from a female donor with papillary thyroid cancer or a benign thyroid nodule (not recorded which). Some clones in this sample may be carry-over from other donors' samples. Sequencing input: blood. As DNA, the CDR3 is TGTGCCAGCAGGGGACAGAGCTCCTACAATGAGCAGTTCTTC. Translated: CASRGQSSYNEQFF.